Each of the 10 T cell receptor beta chains below was sequenced from the same sample in a study of blood T cell repertoires in COVID-19. Some clones are missing from TCRdb's copy, which holds only in-frame ones; the method was immunoSEQ multiplex PCR. This table holds approximately 170,000 clones, roughly 80% found once. Sequences were obtained from peripheral blood. The receptors come from an elderly woman with COVID-19, enrolled during active disease.

This chain uses TRBV2 with TRBJ2-5; D is undetermined. This CDR3 comprises 12 residues. V was shortened by 6 bases and J by 4 bases, with 9 bases between the two germline ends. CDR1 is SNHLY and CDR2 is FYNNEI in the germline V gene. The CDR3 DNA is TGTGCCAGCAGCTCCTCCCCAGAGACCCAGTACTTC. Protein sequence: CASSSSPETQYF.

The J gene is TRBJ1-1, the V gene TRBV5-1, with D perhaps matching TRBD1 (6 bases). Germline CDR1 and CDR2: SGHRS and YFSETQ. Trimming cost V 1 base and J 2 bases, with 15 bases left between them. The CDR3 has 16 residues. CDR3 residues: CASSLTLDSFNTEAFF. CDR3 nucleotides: TGCGCCAGCAGCTTGACCCTGGACAGTTTCAACACTGAAGCTTTCTTT.

The table lists this clone with a count of one. This chain connects TRBV21-1 to TRBJ1-6. TRBV21-1 is given as a pseudogene. This CDR3 spans 15 amino acids. CDR3 residues: CASSKGVMNYEPLHF. The DNA for the CDR3 is TGTGCCAGCAGCAAAGGAGTCATGAATTATGAACCCCTCCACTTT.

This clone occurred a few times. One end of the junction is discordant with germline, which a read error may explain. The gene calls are TRBV27 and TRBJ2-1; TRBD2 matches at 7 bases. The CDR3 is 11 amino acids. CDR1 and CDR2 from the germline V gene are MNHEY and SMNVEV (reference sequence). The CDR3 nucleotides read TGTGCCAGCGGGGGGGAATATGAGCAGCTCTTC. It translates to CASGGEYEQLF.

The gene calls are TRBV2 and TRBJ1-2, with D tentatively TRBD1 (6 bases). The germline CDR1 and CDR2 sequences are SNHLY and FYNNEI. There are 15 residues in the CDR3. The V and J ends lost 7 bases and 0 bases respectively, with 15 bases between them. The CDR3 DNA reads TGTGCCAGCAAAAGGGGGACACTAGCTAACTATGGCTACACCTTC. As protein: CASKRGTLANYGYTF.

The rearrangement links TRBV7-2 to TRBJ2-2; 10 bases fit TRBD2. The V and J ends lost 0 bases and 6 bases, in that order; junction bases with no gene match: 4. Germline V gene data show CDR1 as SGHTA and CDR2 as FQGNSA. This CDR3 has 16 amino acids. Here the CDR3 reads CASSLAGSGGSGELFF. The CDR3 bases are TGTGCCAGCAGCTTAGCGGGTAGCGGGGGGTCCGGGGAGCTGTTTTTT.

This chain links TRBV19 with TRBJ2-1; TRBD2 might be the D (5 bases). Germline-derived CDR1 and CDR2 are LNHDA and SQIVND (reference sequence). Trimming removed 5 bases from V and 10 bases from J, with 12 bases in between. The length of the CDR3 is 12 residues. The CDR3 loop reads CASSPPGREQFF. The CDR3 DNA sequence: TGTGCCAGTAGTCCCCCGGGAAGGGAGCAGTTCTTC. The variable domain in full, completed from reference TRBV19 and TRBJ2-1, reads DGGITQSPKYLFRKEGQNVTLSCEQNLNHDAMYWYRQDPGQGLRLIYYSQIVNDFQKGDIAEGYSVSREKKESFPLTVTSAQKNPTAFYLCASSPPGREQFFGPGTRLTVL.

The chain is built from TRBV28 and TRBJ1-1; D unclear. Trimming cost V 3 bases and J 6 bases, with 11 bases left between them. This CDR3 is built from 13 residues. Germline lookup yields CDR1 MDHEN and CDR2 SYDVKM. The chain's CDR3 is CASSLTVRAEAFF. The CDR3 region has the DNA TGTGCCAGCAGTTTGACGGTCCGGGCTGAAGCTTTCTTT.

The rearrangement links TRBV6-4 to TRBJ1-5; D is unclear. This CDR3 contains 13 residues. V was cut by 3 bases and J by 6 bases, with 9 bases left in between. Looked up from germline, CDR1 is MRHNA and CDR2 is SNTAGT. Written as DNA, the CDR3 is TGTGCCAGCAGTGAAGTTCCGGGTCAGCCCCAGCATTTT. Encoded protein: CASSEVPGQPQHF.

The chain recombines TRBV2 with TRBJ1-6; 9 bases agree with TRBD1. The CDR3 sequence is 13 residues long. The V gene end was trimmed by 4 bases and the J gene end by 10 bases; junction bases not matched to a gene: 2. The germline V gene has CDR1 SNHLY and CDR2 FYNNEI. Here the CDR3 reads CASSVGTGSPLHF. CDR3 nucleotide sequence: TGTGCCAGCAGTGTAGGGACAGGGTCACCCCTCCACTTT. Drawing the rest from reference TRBV2 and TRBJ1-6, the complete variable domain is EPEVTQTPSHQVTQMGQEVILRCVPISNHLYFYWYRQILGQKVEFLVSFYNNEISEKSEIFDDQFSVERPDGSNFTLKIRSTKLEDSAMYFCASSVGTGSPLHFGNGTRLTVT.